Shown below are 5 T cell receptor beta chains from a single sample sequenced in a study of cytomegalovirus exposure and HLA in healthy donors (dated by TCRdb to between 2016 and 2019). Receptor libraries were prepared by the immunoSEQ multiplex PCR assay. The multiplex PCR relied on a mix of 60 forward primers for TCR Vbeta segments and 13 reverse primers for TCR Jbeta segments. The table was pulled from immuneACCESS by TCRdb, which kept in-frame rearrangements only. Such tables lose some clones; where checked, under half of the loss comes from unresolved V genes, and the rest has no known cause. This sample is represented by just over 150,000 clones; over 75% of them were singletons. In total, the top ten clones hold about 0.93% of the sample. Sequencing was performed on PBMCs. All receptors come from a woman in her forties or fifties in good health and CMV-seropositive.

The rearrangement joins TRBV5-4 to TRBJ2-5, with 14 positions matching TRBD2. Germline CDR1 and CDR2: SGHNT and YYREEE (reference sequence). With V trimmed by 3 bases and J by 5 bases, 3 bases remained unmatched. This CDR3 region has 15 residues. Written as DNA, the CDR3 is TGTGCCAGCAGCTCGCGACTAGCGGGAGGGGAGACCCAGTACTTC. Translating gives CASSSRLAGGETQYF.

The rearrangement uses TRBV19 and TRBJ1-5; 10 bases line up with TRBD1. With V trimmed by 4 bases and J by 6 bases, 6 bases remained unmatched. Per the germline V gene, CDR1 is LNHDA and CDR2 is SQIVND (reference sequence). This CDR3 comprises 15 residues. CDR3 sequence (DNA): TGTGCCAGTAGTAAGTCCGGGACAGGGGTTCAGCCCCAGCATTTT. This codes for CASSKSGTGVQPQHF.

This chain uses TRBV2 with TRBJ1-6; TRBD1 aligns across 9 bases. The CDR3 has 14 residues. J was trimmed by 9 bases and V by 8 bases; bases with no gene match: 8. Germline assignment: CDR1 SNHLY and CDR2 FYNNEI. CDR3 loop: CASRFWTGVSPLHF. CDR3 nucleotide sequence: TGTGCCAGCCGTTTTTGGACAGGGGTTTCACCCCTCCACTTT.

The rearrangement joins TRBV15 to TRBJ1-5; no reliable D call. The CDR3 has 15 residues. Deletions cut 1 base from V and 3 bases from J, with 10 bases between. Germline assignment: CDR1 LNHNV and CDR2 YYDKDF (reference sequence). The CDR3 loop is CATSRGGPPNQPQHF. The CDR3 DNA sequence: TGTGCCACCAGCAGAGGTGGGCCTCCCAATCAGCCCCAGCATTTT.

The chain is built from TRBV7-9 and TRBJ1-4; 7 bases are shared with TRBD1. The length of the CDR3 is 16 residues. Germline CDR1 and CDR2: SEHNR and FQNEAQ (reference sequence). Trimming cost V 4 bases and J 6 bases; bases outside gene matches: 11. CDR3: CASSSVTGSRDEKLFF. CDR3 coding DNA: TGTGCCAGCAGCTCAGTGACAGGGTCGAGGGATGAAAAACTGTTTTTT.